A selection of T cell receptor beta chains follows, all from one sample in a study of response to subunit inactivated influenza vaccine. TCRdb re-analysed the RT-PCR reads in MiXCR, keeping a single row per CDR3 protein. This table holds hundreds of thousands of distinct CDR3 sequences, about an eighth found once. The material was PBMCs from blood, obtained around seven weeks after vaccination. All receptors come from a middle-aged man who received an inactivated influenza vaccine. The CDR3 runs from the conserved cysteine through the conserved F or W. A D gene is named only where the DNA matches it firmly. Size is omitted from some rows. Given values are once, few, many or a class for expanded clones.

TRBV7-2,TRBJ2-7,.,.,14,CASSLGPYSYEQYF,TGTGCCAGCAGCTTAGGCCCCTACTCCTACGAGCAGTACTTC
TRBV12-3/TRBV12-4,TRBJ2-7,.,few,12,CASRGTANEQYF,TGTGCCAGCAGAGGGACTGCCAACGAGCAGTACTTC
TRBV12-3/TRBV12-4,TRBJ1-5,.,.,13,CASSFDRGQPQHF,TGTGCCAGCAGTTTTGATAGGGGGCAGCCCCAGCATTTT
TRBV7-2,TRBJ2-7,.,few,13,CASSLQSNYEQYF,TGTGCCAGCAGCTTACAAAGCAACTACGAGCAGTACTTC
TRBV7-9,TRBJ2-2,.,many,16,CASSFKGTVSVGELFF,TGTGCCAGCAGCTTTAAGGGGACGGTCTCGGTCGGGGAGCTGTTTTTT
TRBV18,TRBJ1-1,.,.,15,CASSPGRRGNTEAFF,TGTGCCAGCTCACCCGGACGGCGGGGGAACACTGAAGCTTTCTTT
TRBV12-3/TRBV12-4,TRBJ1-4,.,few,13,CASSLTPEGKLFF,TGTGCCAGCAGTCTAACCCCTGAGGGTAAACTGTTTTTT
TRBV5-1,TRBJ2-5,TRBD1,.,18,CASSRYLTRDRGQETQYF,TGCGCCAGCAGCCGATACCTCACACGGGACAGGGGACAAGAGACCCAGTACTTC
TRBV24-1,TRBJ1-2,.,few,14,CATSDFALNYGYTF,TGTGCCACCAGTGATTTCGCCCTGAACTATGGCTACACCTTC
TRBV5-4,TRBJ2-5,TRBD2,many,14,CASSLGTSVETQYF,TGTGCCAGCAGCTTGGGGACTAGCGTTGAGACCCAGTACTTC
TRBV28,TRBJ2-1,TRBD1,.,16,CASSFPGTGGYNEQFF,TGTGCCAGCAGTTTCCCCGGGACAGGGGGCTACAATGAGCAGTTCTTC
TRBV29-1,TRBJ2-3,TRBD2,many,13,CSLRLAGTDTQYF,TGCAGCCTAAGACTAGCGGGAACGGATACGCAGTATTTT
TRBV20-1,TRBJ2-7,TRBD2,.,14,CSARRPSGIYEQYF,TGCAGTGCTAGGCGGCCTAGCGGGATTTACGAGCAGTACTTC
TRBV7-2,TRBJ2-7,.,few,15,CASSLAGQRSYEQYF,TGTGCCAGCAGCTTAGCGGGGCAGCGCTCCTACGAGCAGTACTTC
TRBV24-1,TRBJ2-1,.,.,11,CATSDPFGQFF,TGTGCCACCAGTGACCCGTTTGGGCAGTTCTTC
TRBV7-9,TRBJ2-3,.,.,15,CASSTGAGPTDTQYF,TGTGCCAGCAGCACAGGTGCGGGGCCCACAGATACGCAGTATTTT